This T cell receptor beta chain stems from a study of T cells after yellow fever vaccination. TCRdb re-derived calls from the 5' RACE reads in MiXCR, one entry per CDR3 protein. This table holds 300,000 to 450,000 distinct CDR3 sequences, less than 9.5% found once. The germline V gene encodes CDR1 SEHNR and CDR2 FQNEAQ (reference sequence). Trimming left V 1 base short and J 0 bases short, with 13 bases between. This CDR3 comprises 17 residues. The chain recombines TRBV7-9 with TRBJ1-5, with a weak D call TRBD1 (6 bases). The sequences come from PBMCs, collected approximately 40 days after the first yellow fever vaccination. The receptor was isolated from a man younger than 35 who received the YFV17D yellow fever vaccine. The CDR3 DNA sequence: TGTGCCAGCAGCTTAGGGACAGCCGTCCCTAGCAATCAGCCCCAGCATTTT. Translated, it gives CASSLGTAVPSNQPQHF.